Following are 18 T cell receptor beta chains from one sample sequenced in a study of shared clonotypes between healthy human individuals. The data were produced by immunoSEQ multiplex PCR, yet TCRdb's version contains in-frame clones alone and is incomplete. The table has under 600,000 clones, 97% seen once. The material sequenced was naive CD4+ T cells sorted from blood. Subset here: CD45RA+ positively selected. These receptor sequences come from a woman between 25 and 40 years old in good health.

This chain links TRBV2 with TRBJ2-7, with TRBD2 matching 7 bases. The V gene end was trimmed by 4 bases and the J gene end by 3 bases; junction bases not matched to a gene: 3. The CDR3 contains 13 residues. The germline gives CDR1 SNHLY, CDR2 FYNNEI. CDR3 nucleotides: TGTGCCAGCAGTGTACTAGCGTACTACGAGCAGTACTTC. Protein sequence: CASSVLAYYEQYF.

The V call is TRBV5-4, the J call TRBJ1-1, with 7 bases that match TRBD1. In germline, CDR1 is SGHNT, CDR2 YYREEE (reference sequence). The junction had 17 bases not matched to a gene; V was cut back by 3 bases and J by 3 bases. CDR3 length: 18 amino acids. The chain's CDR3 is CASSSWLRQGQDHTEAFF. CDR3 bases: TGTGCCAGCAGCTCCTGGCTAAGACAGGGCCAAGACCACACTGAAGCTTTCTTT.

The V call is TRBV18, the J call TRBJ2-3; D is perhaps TRBD2 (6 bases). Germline V lookup: CDR1 KGHSH, CDR2 LQKENI. V was trimmed by 1 base and J by 3 bases, leaving 8 bases between them. This CDR3 has 14 amino acids. The CDR3 DNA reads TGTGCCAGCTCACCACTTGGGGGGACAGATACGCAGTATTTT. Its protein is CASSPLGGTDTQYF.

The chain is built from TRBV11-1 and TRBJ2-3; D perhaps matches TRBD2 (5 bases). Trimming stripped 6 bases from V and 2 bases from J, with 21 bases between. The germline CDR1 and CDR2 sequences are SGHAT and FQDESV (reference sequence). The CDR3 runs to 17 residues. The CDR3 DNA follows: TGTGCCAGCAGTTGGGTCCAGATTCCGGGAATCACAGATACGCAGTATTTT. Amino acid sequence: CASSWVQIPGITDTQYF.

The genes are TRBV7-9 and TRBJ1-2, with TRBD1 matching over 7 bases. The CDR3 runs 13 residues. Germline CDR1 is SEHNR and CDR2 is FQNEAQ (reference sequence). Losses at the gene ends were 7 bases for V and 4 bases for J; bases not matched to a gene: 6. This chain's CDR3 is CASTFRGSYGYTF. Written as DNA, the CDR3 is TGTGCCAGCACCTTCAGGGGGTCCTATGGCTACACCTTC.

The chain couples TRBV5-1 to TRBJ1-1, with 7 nucleotides matching TRBD1. This CDR3 contains 15 residues. With 1 base clipped from V and 0 bases from J, the junction kept 3 bases outside the gene matches. Germline-derived CDR1 and CDR2 are SGHRS and YFSETQ. CDR3 DNA: TGCGCCAGCAGCTTGTTGGACAGGCTGAACACTGAAGCTTTCTTT. It translates to CASSLLDRLNTEAFF.

The rearrangement links TRBV18 to TRBJ2-7; 8 bases map to TRBD1. Germline lookup yields CDR1 KGHSH and CDR2 LQKENI. The junction had 9 bases not matched to a gene; V was cut back by 6 bases and J by 5 bases. The length of the CDR3 is 14 residues. CDR3 in amino acids: CASSQGAARHEQYF. As DNA, the CDR3 is TGTGCCAGCTCGCAGGGGGCGGCACGCCACGAGCAGTACTTC.

The chain is built from TRBV7-9 and TRBJ1-2, with D maybe TRBD1 (6 bases). The germline V gene encodes CDR1 SEHNR and CDR2 FQNEAQ (reference sequence). This CDR3 contains 14 residues. The V end lost 1 base, the J end lost 7 bases, and 13 bases lay between the germline ends. The CDR3 here is CASSLGPRGGGYTF. CDR3 in DNA: TGTGCCAGCAGCTTAGGCCCTAGAGGGGGTGGCTACACCTTC.

V usage is TRBV11-3 and J usage is TRBJ2-7, with TRBD2 as a possible D gene (6 bases). This CDR3 comprises 13 residues. V dropped 5 bases and J dropped 3 bases, with 11 bases sitting between them. Per the germline V gene, CDR1 is SGHNT and CDR2 is YENEEA. For the CDR3, the DNA is TGTGCCAGCAGCCACGGAGCGGGCTACGAGCAGTACTTC. Its translation is CASSHGAGYEQYF.

This chain uses TRBV6-5 with TRBJ2-2, with D perhaps matching TRBD2 (5 bases). CDR1 and CDR2 (germline): MNHEY, SVGAGI. The CDR3 is made up of 16 amino acids. V dropped 4 bases and J dropped 5 bases, with 17 bases sitting between them. This chain's CDR3 is CASSSPRWEKTGELFF. CDR3 bases: TGTGCCAGCAGTTCCCCGAGATGGGAGAAAACCGGGGAGCTGTTTTTT.

The rearrangement joins TRBV28 to TRBJ2-2; D remains unclear. The CDR3 is made up of 12 amino acids. Germline CDR1 and CDR2: MDHEN and SYDVKM. Trimming took off 3 bases at V and 13 bases at J, with 12 bases between the two ends. This CDR3 is CASSFLSQALFF. The CDR3 DNA reads as TGTGCCAGCAGTTTTTTAAGCCAGGCGCTGTTTTTT.

The J gene is TRBJ2-5, the V gene TRBV6-5, with D hard to call. The J call may be mistaken, given a closer DNA end match to TRBJ2-7. This CDR3 has 12 residues. Germline CDR1 is MNHEY and CDR2 is SVGAGI. CDR3 in amino acids: CASKGYSYEQYF. CDR3 in DNA: TGTGCCAGCAAAGGATACTCCTACGAGCAGTACTTC.

The CDR3 protein is CASSESLAGYNEQFF. CDR3 nucleotides: TGCGCCAGCAGTGAGTCCCTAGCGGGGTACAATGAGCAGTTCTTC. The chain links TRBV10-1 to TRBJ2-1, with 9 nucleotides matching TRBD2. Germline CDR1 WNHNN, CDR2 SYGVQD (reference sequence). The CDR3 sequence is 15 residues long. Germline trimming cut 0 bases from V and 4 bases from J; bases unmatched to any gene: 1.

This clone appeared once. This chain connects TRBV28 to TRBJ2-3, with no clear D. This CDR3 region has 13 residues. Deletions cut 5 bases from V and 6 bases from J, with 12 bases between. The V gene's germline CDR1 is MDHEN and CDR2 SYDVKM. The chain's CDR3 is CASSPRLGDTQYF. The CDR3 region has the DNA TGTGCCAGCAGTCCCCGACTCGGGGATACGCAGTATTTT.

This chain joins TRBV15 and TRBJ2-7; D unclear. Germline V gene data show CDR1 as LNHNV and CDR2 as YYDKDF (reference sequence). The CDR3 extends over 15 amino acids. V lost 5 bases and J 0 bases, leaving 14 bases between the germline ends. CDR3 residues: CATSSGSAASYEQYF. Written as DNA, the CDR3 is TGTGCCACCAGCTCCGGCAGCGCGGCCTCCTACGAGCAGTACTTC.

This clone has a handful of counts. Other DNA sequences in this specimen translate into the identical CDR3. The rearrangement uses TRBV18 and TRBJ2-7; no clear D gene. V lost 2 bases and J lost 4, with 9 bases in between. This CDR3 has 13 residues. From germline, CDR1 is KGHSH and CDR2 LQKENI. CDR3 amino acids: CASSPDSLYEQYF. CDR3 bases: TGTGCCAGCTCACCAGATTCACTTTACGAGCAGTACTTC.

The genes are TRBV10-1 and TRBJ2-1; TRBD1 aligns across 10 bases. Germline trimming cut 4 bases from V and 2 bases from J; bases unmatched to any gene: 5. CDR1 is WNHNN and CDR2 is SYGVQD in the germline V gene (reference sequence). CDR3 length equals 16 residues. The CDR3 protein is CASSARDRGPYNEQFF. The CDR3 bases are TGCGCCAGCAGTGCCAGGGACAGGGGCCCCTACAATGAGCAGTTCTTC.

Here the CDR3 DNA reads TGTGCCAGCAGCTTCCAGGCTGACAATGAGCAGTTCTTC. It codes for CASSFQADNEQFF. The chain couples TRBV11-2 to TRBJ2-1; D ambiguous. Trimming removed 3 bases from V and 5 bases from J, with 8 bases in between. The germline gives CDR1 SGHAT, CDR2 FQNNGV. The CDR3 contains 13 residues.